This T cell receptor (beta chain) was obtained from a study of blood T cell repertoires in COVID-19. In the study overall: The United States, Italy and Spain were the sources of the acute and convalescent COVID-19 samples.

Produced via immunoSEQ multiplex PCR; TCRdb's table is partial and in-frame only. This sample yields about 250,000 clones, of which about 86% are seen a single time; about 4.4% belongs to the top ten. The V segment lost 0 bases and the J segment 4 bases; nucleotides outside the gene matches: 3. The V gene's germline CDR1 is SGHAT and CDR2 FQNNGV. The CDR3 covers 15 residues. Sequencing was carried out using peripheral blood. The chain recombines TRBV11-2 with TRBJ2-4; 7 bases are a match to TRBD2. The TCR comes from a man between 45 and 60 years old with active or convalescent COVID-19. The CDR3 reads CASSLEWGGKNIQYF. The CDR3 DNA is TGTGCCAGCAGCTTAGAATGGGGGGGAAAAAACATTCAGTACTTC.